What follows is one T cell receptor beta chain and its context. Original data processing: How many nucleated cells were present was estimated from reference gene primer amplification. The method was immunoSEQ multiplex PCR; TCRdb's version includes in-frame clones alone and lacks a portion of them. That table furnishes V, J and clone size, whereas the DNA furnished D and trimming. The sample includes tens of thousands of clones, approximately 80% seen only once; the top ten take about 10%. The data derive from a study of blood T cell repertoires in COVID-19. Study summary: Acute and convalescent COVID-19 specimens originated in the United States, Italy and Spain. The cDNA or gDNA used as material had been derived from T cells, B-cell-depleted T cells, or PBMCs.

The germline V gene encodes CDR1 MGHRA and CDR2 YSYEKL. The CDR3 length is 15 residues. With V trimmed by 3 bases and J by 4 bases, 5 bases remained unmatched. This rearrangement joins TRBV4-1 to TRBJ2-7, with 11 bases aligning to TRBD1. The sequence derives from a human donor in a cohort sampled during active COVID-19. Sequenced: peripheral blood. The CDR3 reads CASSHRTGGGYEQYF. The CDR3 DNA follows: TGCGCCAGCAGCCATCGGACAGGGGGCGGGTACGAGCAGTACTTC.